One and the same sample provided the 26 T cell receptor beta chains below, sequenced in a study of blood T cell repertoires in COVID-19. Only in-frame clones appear in the TCRdb table, and some are missing; sequencing was by immunoSEQ multiplex PCR. The data hold around 310,000 clones, with about nine tenths observed a single time. The source material was PBMCs or T cells enriched from blood (not recorded which). Receptors were obtained from a woman in her thirties who had recovered from COVID-19.

The chain's CDR3 is CASSLGGRNTEAFF. The CDR3 region has the DNA TGTGCCAGCAGCTTAGGGGGCCGGAACACTGAAGCTTTCTTT. The rearrangement joins TRBV7-6 to TRBJ1-1; tentative D call: TRBD1 (5 bases). Between the trimmed V and J ends, which lost 1 base and 1 base, there was a span of 7 bases. There are 14 residues in the CDR3. The germline V gene encodes CDR1 SGHVS and CDR2 FNYEAQ.

In its sample, this clone was seen once. This chain uses TRBV6-2 or TRBV6-3 with TRBJ2-7, with D possibly TRBD1 on 5 matching bases. V shed 6 bases and J shed 4 bases, with 16 bases lying between them. This CDR3 contains 14 residues. The V gene's germline CDR1 is MNHEY and CDR2 SVGEGT. The CDR3 spells CASSPRESPYEQYF. The CDR3 DNA reads TGTGCCAGCAGCCCCAGGGAATCGCCTTACGAGCAGTACTTC.

The chain combines TRBV27 with TRBJ1-6; D is perhaps TRBD1 (5 bases). The V and J ends lost 3 bases and 8 bases respectively, with 20 bases between them. This CDR3 has 17 residues. The germline CDR1 and CDR2 sequences are MNHEY and SMNVEV (reference sequence). The CDR3 bases are TGTGCCAGCAGTTTGAGAGTCGGGGGAGCTGCGCATTCACCCCTCCACTTT. It specifies CASSLRVGGAAHSPLHF.

The chain links TRBV6-5 to TRBJ2-5; 9 bases agree with TRBD1. J gave up 4 bases and V 8 bases, and 8 bases lay outside the gene matches. The CDR3 has 14 amino acids. The germline V gene has CDR1 MNHEY and CDR2 SVGAGI. CDR3 sequence: CASFQGQGGETQYF. CDR3 bases: TGTGCCAGCTTTCAGGGACAGGGAGGAGAGACCCAGTACTTC.

The V gene is TRBV19, the J gene TRBJ1-2; unclear D gene. This CDR3 has 15 residues. Trimming took off 0 bases at V and 8 bases at J, with 16 bases between the two ends. Germline V CDR1 and CDR2: LNHDA, SQIVND (reference sequence). CDR3: CASSIDSRVSAGYTF. The CDR3 DNA is TGTGCCAGTAGTATAGATTCGAGGGTATCGGCCGGCTACACCTTC.

This chain joins TRBV4-1 and TRBJ2-6, with a tentative D call TRBD1 (5 bases). CDR3 length equals 21 residues. The germline CDR1 and CDR2 sequences are MGHRA and YSYEKL. Trimming removed 2 bases from V and 4 bases from J, with 27 bases in between. CDR3 bases: TGCGCCAGCAGCCAATTCTCACTTCAGGGAAAATCAGCTCTCGGGGCCAACGTCCTGACTTTC. This encodes CASSQFSLQGKSALGANVLTF.

The chain recombines TRBV7-6 with TRBJ2-5; weak D call: TRBD2 (5 bases). V lost 5 bases to trimming and J lost 2 bases, with 12 bases between them. This CDR3 comprises 14 residues. CDR1 SGHVS and CDR2 FNYEAQ come from the germline V gene. This chain's CDR3 is CASSPGRVQETQYF. CDR3 nucleotide sequence: TGTGCCAGCAGCCCTGGGCGGGTTCAAGAGACCCAGTACTTC.

The rearrangement joins TRBV6-5 to TRBJ2-2; maybe TRBD2 (5 bases). The CDR3 is made up of 14 amino acids. Per the germline V gene, CDR1 is MNHEY and CDR2 is SVGAGI. The V end lost 2 bases, the J end lost 4 bases, and 8 bases lay between the germline ends. CDR3 residues: CASSYGLITGELFF. In nucleotides, the CDR3 is TGTGCCAGCAGTTACGGACTTATCACCGGGGAGCTGTTTTTT.

The chain combines TRBV4-3 with TRBJ1-4; 9 bases match TRBD1. V lost 2 bases, J lost 7 bases, and 8 bases stayed unmatched. From germline, CDR1 is LGHNA and CDR2 YSLEER. This CDR3 is built from 16 residues. CDR3 amino acids: CASSQSSGTGTEKLFF. CDR3 DNA: TGCGCCAGCAGCCAAAGCTCCGGGACAGGGACTGAAAAACTGTTTTTT.

This clone turned up a few times. The chain employs TRBV4-2 and TRBJ1-2, with D uncertain. V was trimmed by 2 bases and J by 6 bases, leaving 16 bases between them. This CDR3 is built from 15 residues. CDR1 and CDR2 from the germline V gene are LGHNA and YNFKEQ. The CDR3 region is CASSQIGEVVNGYTF. The CDR3, as DNA: TGTGCCAGCAGCCAAATCGGGGAAGTGGTCAATGGCTACACCTTC.

The chain links TRBV10-3 to TRBJ1-1, with TRBD1 matching 8 bases. The length of the CDR3 is 13 residues. Germline CDR1 reads ENHRY; CDR2 reads SYGVKD. V lost 7 bases to trimming and J lost 1 base; unmatched junction nucleotides: 2. The CDR3 DNA reads as TGTGCCATCAAAGGACAGGGGAACACTGAAGCTTTCTTT. Encoded protein: CAIKGQGNTEAFF.

The chain joins TRBV28 to TRBJ2-7; 13 positions match TRBD2. CDR3 size: 20 residues. In germline, CDR1 is MDHEN, CDR2 SYDVKM. Germline trimming cut 3 bases from V and 3 bases from J; bases unmatched to any gene: 17. CDR3 sequence: CASSFFWDWTSGSHDYEQYF. CDR3 sequence (DNA): TGTGCCAGCAGTTTCTTTTGGGATTGGACTAGCGGGAGTCACGACTACGAGCAGTACTTC.

This chain joins TRBV7-9 and TRBJ1-1; 7 bases fit TRBD1. CDR3 length: 15 amino acids. V shed 5 bases, J shed 8 bases, and the junction held 14 bases outside the gene matches. CDR1 is SEHNR, CDR2 FQNEAQ, per germline (reference sequence). CDR3 sequence reads: CASSTGQAGGTEAFF. DNA of the CDR3: TGTGCCAGCAGCACAGGACAGGCCGGCGGGACAGAAGCTTTCTTT.

Only one count was recorded for this clone. V and J are TRBV11-1 and TRBJ1-1, with D possibly matching TRBD1 (6 bases). Germline CDR1 SGHAT, CDR2 FQDESV (reference sequence). The V end lost 6 bases, the J end lost 0 bases, and 14 bases lay between the germline ends. The CDR3 is made up of 15 amino acids. The CDR3 DNA reads TGTGCCAGCAGTGCGGGGGCCCTAATGAACACTGAAGCTTTCTTT. Translating it yields CASSAGALMNTEAFF.

The CDR3 sequence: CASSPHYEQYF. The DNA for the CDR3 is TGTGCCAGCAGCCCCCACTACGAGCAGTACTTC. J is TRBJ2-7 and V is TRBV11-2; no firm D call. CDR1 and CDR2 (germline): SGHAT, FQNNGV. V was trimmed by 5 bases and J by 3 bases, leaving 5 bases between them. This CDR3 comprises 11 residues.

The rearrangement links TRBV29-1 to TRBJ2-1; no clear D gene. There are 11 residues in the CDR3. CDR1 is SQVTM, CDR2 ANQGSEA, per germline. V was trimmed by 3 bases and J by 5 bases, leaving 5 bases between them. CDR3 residues: CSVERDNEQFF. The CDR3 nucleotides read TGCAGCGTTGAGCGCGACAATGAGCAGTTCTTC.

The J gene is TRBJ2-3, the V gene TRBV18; D gene ambiguous. V was pared by 6 bases and J by 6 bases, with 13 bases between. Germline V CDR1 and CDR2: KGHSH, LQKENI. This CDR3 has 13 amino acids. As DNA, the CDR3 is TGTGCCAGCTCGCCCCTAGTTCTTGATACGCAGTATTTT. This encodes CASSPLVLDTQYF.

This chain uses TRBV6-5 with TRBJ1-1; 10 positions match TRBD1. Germline loops: CDR1 MNHEY, CDR2 SVGAGI. This CDR3 spans 13 amino acids. V lost 7 bases and J lost 6; bases outside the gene matches: 5. The CDR3 DNA reads TGTGCCAGCAACGACGGACAGGGGGCTGAAGCTTTCTTT. This sequence encodes CASNDGQGAEAFF.

This clone was seen just once. The chain couples TRBV6-4 to TRBJ2-1, with D unresolved. The length of the CDR3 is 13 residues. In germline, CDR1 is MRHNA, CDR2 SNTAGT. Trimming removed 2 bases at V and 7 bases at J, with 9 bases between. CDR3 residues: CASSDLQTNEQFF. Here the CDR3 DNA reads TGTGCCAGCAGTGACCTCCAGACTAATGAGCAGTTCTTC.

The chain uses TRBV6-5 and TRBJ1-5; a possible D gene is TRBD1 (6 bases). The ends were cut back, 6 bases at V and 7 bases at J, with 13 bases in the middle. The CDR3 has 13 amino acids. The V gene's germline CDR1 is MNHEY and CDR2 SVGAGI. CDR3 protein: CASSDRLGQPQHF. CDR3 bases: TGTGCCAGCAGCGACAGGCTCGGACAGCCCCAGCATTTT.

The chain links TRBV7-9 to TRBJ1-2; unclear D gene. CDR3 length: 13 amino acids. CDR1 SEHNR and CDR2 FQNEAQ come from the germline V gene (reference sequence). Trimming took off 4 bases at V and 8 bases at J, with 14 bases between the two ends. Here the CDR3 DNA reads TGTGCCAGCAGCTCAACCCCAGTGGGCGGCTACACCTTC. Residues: CASSSTPVGGYTF.

This chain uses TRBV9 with TRBJ2-3, with 8 bases lining up with TRBD1. The CDR3 has 14 residues. Germline values: CDR1 SGDLS, CDR2 YYNGEE. J was trimmed by 6 bases and V by 0 bases; bases with no gene match: 3. The CDR3 reads CASSVDYRGDTQYF. DNA for the CDR3: TGTGCCAGCAGCGTAGACTACAGGGGGGATACGCAGTATTTT. The whole variable domain, filled in from reference TRBV9 and TRBJ2-3, reads DSGVTQTPKHLITATGQRVTLRCSPRSGDLSVYWYQQSLDQGLQFLIQYYNGEERAKGNILERFSAQQFPDLHSELNLSSLELGDSALYFCASSVDYRGDTQYFGPGTRLTVL.

This clone was found a few times. V and J are TRBV7-9 and TRBJ1-2, with a possible D match to TRBD1 (6 bases). Looked up from germline, CDR1 is SEHNR and CDR2 is FQNEAQ (reference sequence). This CDR3 region has 14 residues. V was shortened by 8 bases and J by 0 bases, with 13 bases between the two germline ends. The CDR3 reads CASLGQRSNYGYTF. DNA of the CDR3: TGTGCCAGCCTCGGACAGCGATCTAACTATGGCTACACCTTC. The variable domain in full, completed from reference TRBV7-9 and TRBJ1-2, reads DTGVSQNPRHKITKRGQNVTFRCDPISEHNRLYWYRQTLGQGPEFLTYFQNEAQLEKSRLLSDRFSAERPKGSFSTLEIQRTEQGDSAMYLCASLGQRSNYGYTFGSGTRLTVV.

The chain uses TRBV7-9 and TRBJ1-2; no clear D gene. The CDR3 sequence is 12 residues long. From germline, CDR1 is SEHNR and CDR2 FQNEAQ (reference sequence). Trimming removed 5 bases from V and 7 bases from J, with 11 bases in between. The CDR3 is CASSPGLVGYTF. The CDR3 DNA reads TGTGCCAGCAGCCCAGGACTGGTTGGCTACACCTTC.

The V and J genes are TRBV7-2 and TRBJ2-1, with 11 bases fitting TRBD1. The CDR3 extends over 16 amino acids. V dropped 5 bases and J dropped 4; count of bases not matched to a gene: 7. CDR1 and CDR2 (germline): SGHTA, FQGNSA. The CDR3 spells CASSPPDRGLYNEQFF. For the CDR3, the DNA is TGTGCCAGCAGCCCACCGGACAGGGGGCTTTACAATGAGCAGTTCTTC.

The chain couples TRBV10-3 to TRBJ2-1; TRBD2 matches at 8 bases. Germline loops: CDR1 ENHRY, CDR2 SYGVKD. This CDR3 comprises 17 residues. V dropped 3 bases and J dropped 9; count of bases not matched to a gene: 16. For the CDR3, the DNA is TGTGCCATCAGTGAAACCGGGGGGGCGGGAGGACGAGGTGAGCAGTTCTTC. It is translated as CAISETGGAGGRGEQFF.